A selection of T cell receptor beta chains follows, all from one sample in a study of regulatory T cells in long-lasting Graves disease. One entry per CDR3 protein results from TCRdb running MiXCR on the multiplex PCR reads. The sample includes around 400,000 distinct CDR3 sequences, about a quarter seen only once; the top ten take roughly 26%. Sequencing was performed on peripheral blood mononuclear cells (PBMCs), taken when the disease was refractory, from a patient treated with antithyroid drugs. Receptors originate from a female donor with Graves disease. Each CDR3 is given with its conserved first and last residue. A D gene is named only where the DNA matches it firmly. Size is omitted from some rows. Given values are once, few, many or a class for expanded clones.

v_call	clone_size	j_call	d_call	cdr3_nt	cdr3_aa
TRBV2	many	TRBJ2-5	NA	TGTGCCAGCAGTGAAGCACAACTACAGGGAAAAGAGACCCAGTACTTC	CASSEAQLQGKETQYF
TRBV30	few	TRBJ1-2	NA	TGTGCCTGGAGAATGGATGAGAGCAACTATGGCTACACCTTC	CAWRMDESNYGYTF
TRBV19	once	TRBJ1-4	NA	TGTGCCAGTACTTCTAGGTGGAGGGGTTCCGCAACTAATGAAAAACTGTTTTTT	CASTSRWRGSATNEKLFF
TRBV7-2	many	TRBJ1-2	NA	TGTGCCAGCAGCTTAATGATTAGTGGGGAACGGGCCCCCTATGGCTACACCTTC	CASSLMISGERAPYGYTF
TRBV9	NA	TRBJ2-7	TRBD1	TGTGCCAGCAGCACGGCGCCGGGACAGGGTTCCGGCGAGCAGTACTTC	CASSTAPGQGSGEQYF
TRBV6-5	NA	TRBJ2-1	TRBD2	TGTGCCAGCAGTTACGGTAGCGGGAGACATGAGCAGTTCTTC	CASSYGSGRHEQFF
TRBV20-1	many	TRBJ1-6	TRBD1	TGCAGTGCTACACAAACCGACGGGACAGGGGCTTATTCACCCCTCCACTTT	CSATQTDGTGAYSPLHF
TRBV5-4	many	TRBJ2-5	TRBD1	TGTGCCAGCAGCTTGAAAGGGGGCGGGTTGGAGACCCAGTACTTC	CASSLKGGGLETQYF
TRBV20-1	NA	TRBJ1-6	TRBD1	TGCAGTGCTAGTAGGCAGACGGGACAGTTCGGTTCACCCCTCCACTTT	CSASRQTGQFGSPLHF
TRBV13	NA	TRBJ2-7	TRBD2	TGTGCCAGCAGCTTCGCGGGAGGGCGAGGCGAGCAGTACTTC	CASSFAGGRGEQYF
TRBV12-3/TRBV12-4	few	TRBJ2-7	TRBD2	TGTGCCAGCAGTTCGCGGGTAGCGGGAGGCCTGTACGAGCAGTACTTC	CASSSRVAGGLYEQYF
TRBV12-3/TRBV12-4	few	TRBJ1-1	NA	TGTGCCAGCAGGCTATACTCGGGACAAGGGACTGAAGCTTTCTTT	CASRLYSGQGTEAFF
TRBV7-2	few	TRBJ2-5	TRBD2	TGTGCCAGCAGCTTAGGGAGACTAGCGGGCCTCCAAGAGACCCAGTACTTC	CASSLGRLAGLQETQYF
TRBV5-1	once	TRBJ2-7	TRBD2	TGCGCCAGCAGCTTCTCGCTTCTAGAGCGGGGGGCCTACGAGCAGTACTTC	CASSFSLLERGAYEQYF
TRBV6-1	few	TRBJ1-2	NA	TGTGCCAGCAGTGGACAGAACAACTATGGCTACACCTTC	CASSGQNNYGYTF
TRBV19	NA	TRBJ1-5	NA	TGTGCCAGTAGTATCTTTTTGTTGGCCGGGGACCAGCCCCAGCATTTT	CASSIFLLAGDQPQHF
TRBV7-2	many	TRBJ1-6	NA	TGTGCCAGCAGCCCCGTGTCTTATAATTCACCCCTCCACTTT	CASSPVSYNSPLHF
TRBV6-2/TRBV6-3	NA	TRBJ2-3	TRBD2	TGTGCCAGCACTCTTAGCGGGAGGGCCGGGACAGATACGCAGTATTTT	CASTLSGRAGTDTQYF